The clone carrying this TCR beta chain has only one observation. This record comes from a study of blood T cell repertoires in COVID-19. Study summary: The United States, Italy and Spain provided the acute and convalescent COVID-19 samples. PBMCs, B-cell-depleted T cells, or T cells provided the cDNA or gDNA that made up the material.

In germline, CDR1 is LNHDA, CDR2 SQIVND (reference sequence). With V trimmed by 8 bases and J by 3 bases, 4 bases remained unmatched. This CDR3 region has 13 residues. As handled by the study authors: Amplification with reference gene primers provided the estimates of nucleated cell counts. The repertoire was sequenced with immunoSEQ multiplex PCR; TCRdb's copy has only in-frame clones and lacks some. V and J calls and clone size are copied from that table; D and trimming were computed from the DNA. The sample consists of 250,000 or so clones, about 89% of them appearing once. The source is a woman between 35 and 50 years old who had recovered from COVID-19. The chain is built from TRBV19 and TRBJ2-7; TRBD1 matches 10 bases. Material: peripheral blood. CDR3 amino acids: CASSDRGHYEQYF. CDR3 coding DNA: TGTGCCAGTTCCGACAGGGGGCACTACGAGCAGTACTTC.